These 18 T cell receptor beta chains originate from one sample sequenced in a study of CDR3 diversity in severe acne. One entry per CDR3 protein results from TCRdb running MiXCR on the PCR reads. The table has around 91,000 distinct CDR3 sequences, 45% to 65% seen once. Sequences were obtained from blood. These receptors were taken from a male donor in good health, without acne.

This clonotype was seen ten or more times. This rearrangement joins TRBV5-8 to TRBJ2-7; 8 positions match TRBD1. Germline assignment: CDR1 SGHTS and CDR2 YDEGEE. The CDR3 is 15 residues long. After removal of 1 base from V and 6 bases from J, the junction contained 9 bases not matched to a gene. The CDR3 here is CASSLPDGQGFEQYF. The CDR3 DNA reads TGTGCCAGCAGCTTGCCCGACGGACAGGGCTTCGAGCAGTACTTC. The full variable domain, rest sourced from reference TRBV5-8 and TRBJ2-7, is EAGVTQSPTHLIKTRGQQATLRCSPISGHTSVYWYQQALGLGLQFLLWYDEGEERNRGNFPPRFSGRQFPNYSSELNVNALELEDSALYLCASSLPDGQGFEQYFGPGTRLTVT.

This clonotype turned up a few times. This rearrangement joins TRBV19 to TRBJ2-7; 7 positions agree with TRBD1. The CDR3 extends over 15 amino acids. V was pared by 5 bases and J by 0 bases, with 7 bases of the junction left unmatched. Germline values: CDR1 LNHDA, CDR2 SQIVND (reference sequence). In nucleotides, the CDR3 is TGTGCCAGTAGTGTCTCCGGGACAGTCTCCTACGAGCAGTACTTC. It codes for CASSVSGTVSYEQYF.

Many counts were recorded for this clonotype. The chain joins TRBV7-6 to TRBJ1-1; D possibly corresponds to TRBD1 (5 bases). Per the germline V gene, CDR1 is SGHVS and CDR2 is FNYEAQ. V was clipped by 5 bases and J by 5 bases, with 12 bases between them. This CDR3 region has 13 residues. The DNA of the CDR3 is TGTGCCAGCAGCCTCGGGACTCGGACTGAAGCTTTCTTT. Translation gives CASSLGTRTEAFF.

The CDR3 coding sequence is TGTGCCAGCGGGCTTTACGGACAGGCAAACTATGGCTACACCTTC. It specifies CASGLYGQANYGYTF. The chain carries TRBV2 and TRBJ1-2, with 7 positions matching TRBD1. The junction had 11 bases not matched to a gene; V was cut back by 8 bases and J by 2 bases. The CDR3 runs 15 residues. Germline CDR1 SNHLY, CDR2 FYNNEI.

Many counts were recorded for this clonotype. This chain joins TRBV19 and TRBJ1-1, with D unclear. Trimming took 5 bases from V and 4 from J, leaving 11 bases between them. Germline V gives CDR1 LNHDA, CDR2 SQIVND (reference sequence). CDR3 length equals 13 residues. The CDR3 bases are TGTGCCAGTAGTCTGTACGACGGCACTGAAGCTTTCTTT. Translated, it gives CASSLYDGTEAFF.

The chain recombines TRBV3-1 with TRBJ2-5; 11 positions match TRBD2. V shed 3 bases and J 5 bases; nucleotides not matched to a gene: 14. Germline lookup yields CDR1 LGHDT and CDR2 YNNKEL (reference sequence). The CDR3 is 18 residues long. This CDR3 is CASSHAGLAVLGGETQYF. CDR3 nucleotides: TGTGCCAGCAGCCACGCGGGACTAGCGGTCCTGGGGGGGGAGACCCAGTACTTC.

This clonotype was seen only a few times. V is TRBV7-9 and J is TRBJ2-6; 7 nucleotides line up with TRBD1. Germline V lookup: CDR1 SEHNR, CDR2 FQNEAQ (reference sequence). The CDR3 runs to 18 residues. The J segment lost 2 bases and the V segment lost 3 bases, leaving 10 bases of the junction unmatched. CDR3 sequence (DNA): TGTGCCAGCAGCTTGAGGAGACAGGGTGTGGCTGGGGCCAACGTCCTGACTTTC. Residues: CASSLRRQGVAGANVLTF.

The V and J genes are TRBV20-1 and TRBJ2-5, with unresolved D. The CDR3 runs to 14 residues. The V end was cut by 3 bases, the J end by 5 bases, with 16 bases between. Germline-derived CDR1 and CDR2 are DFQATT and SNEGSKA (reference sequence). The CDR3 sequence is CSASQAQARETQYF. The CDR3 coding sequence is TGCAGTGCTAGTCAGGCGCAGGCAAGGGAGACCCAGTACTTC.

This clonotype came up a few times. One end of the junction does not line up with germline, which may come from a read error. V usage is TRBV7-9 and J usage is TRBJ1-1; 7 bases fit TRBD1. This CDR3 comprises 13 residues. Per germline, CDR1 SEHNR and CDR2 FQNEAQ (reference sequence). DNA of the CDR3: TGCAGCGCCCGACAGGGTGTGGGGACTGAAGCTTTCTTT. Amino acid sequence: CSARQGVGTEAFF.

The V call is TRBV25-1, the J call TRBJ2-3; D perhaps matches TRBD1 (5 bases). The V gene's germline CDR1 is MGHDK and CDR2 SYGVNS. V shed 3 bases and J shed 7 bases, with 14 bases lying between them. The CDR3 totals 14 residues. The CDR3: CASSDSRVRHTQYF. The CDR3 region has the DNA TGTGCCAGCAGTGACTCCAGGGTCAGACATACGCAGTATTTT.

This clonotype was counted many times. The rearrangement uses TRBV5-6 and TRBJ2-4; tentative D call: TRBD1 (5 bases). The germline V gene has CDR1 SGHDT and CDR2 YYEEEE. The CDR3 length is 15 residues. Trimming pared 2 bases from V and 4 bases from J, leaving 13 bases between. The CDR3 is CASSFQSRQKNIQYF. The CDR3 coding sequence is TGTGCCAGCAGCTTCCAATCCAGACAGAAAAACATTCAGTACTTC.

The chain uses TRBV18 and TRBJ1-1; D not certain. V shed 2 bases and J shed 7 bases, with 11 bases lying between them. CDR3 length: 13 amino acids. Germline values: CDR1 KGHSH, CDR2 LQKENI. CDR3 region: CASSPAGPSEAFF. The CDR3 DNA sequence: TGTGCCAGCTCACCAGCAGGCCCGAGTGAAGCTTTCTTT.

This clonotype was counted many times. In DNA form, the CDR3 reads TGTGCCAGTTCAACCGGGGCCCCGAACACTGAAGCTTTCTTT. Its protein product is CASSTGAPNTEAFF. The rearrangement uses TRBV6-4 and TRBJ1-1; weak D call: TRBD1 (5 bases). Germline assignment: CDR1 MRHNA and CDR2 SNTAGT. There are 14 residues in the CDR3. Trimming removed 9 bases from V and 1 base from J, with 15 bases in between.

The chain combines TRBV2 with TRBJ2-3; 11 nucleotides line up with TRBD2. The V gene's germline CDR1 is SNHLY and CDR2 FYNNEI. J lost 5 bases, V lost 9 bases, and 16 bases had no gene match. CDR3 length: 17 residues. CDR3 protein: CARPGLAGFFKLDTQYF. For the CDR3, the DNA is TGTGCCAGGCCAGGACTAGCGGGCTTTTTTAAGTTAGATACGCAGTATTTT.

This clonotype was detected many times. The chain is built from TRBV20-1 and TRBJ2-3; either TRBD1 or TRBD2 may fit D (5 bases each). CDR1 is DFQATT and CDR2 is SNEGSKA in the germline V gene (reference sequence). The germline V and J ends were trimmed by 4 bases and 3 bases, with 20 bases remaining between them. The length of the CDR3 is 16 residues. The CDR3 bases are TGCAGTGCTAACCAACCGGGGCCGTCCAGGACAGATACGCAGTATTTT. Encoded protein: CSANQPGPSRTDTQYF.

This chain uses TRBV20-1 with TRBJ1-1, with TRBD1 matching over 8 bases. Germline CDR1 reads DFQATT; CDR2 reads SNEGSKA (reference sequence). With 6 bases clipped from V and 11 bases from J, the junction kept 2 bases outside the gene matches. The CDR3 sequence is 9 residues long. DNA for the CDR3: TGCAGTGCCCAGGGGGCCGCTTTCTTT. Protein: CSAQGAAFF.

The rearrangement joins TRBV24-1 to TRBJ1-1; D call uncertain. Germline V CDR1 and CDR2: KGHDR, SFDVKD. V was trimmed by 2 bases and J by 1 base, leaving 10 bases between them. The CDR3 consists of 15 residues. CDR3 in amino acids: CATSDSRKPNTEAFF. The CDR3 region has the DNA TGTGCCACCAGTGATTCCCGGAAACCGAACACTGAAGCTTTCTTT.

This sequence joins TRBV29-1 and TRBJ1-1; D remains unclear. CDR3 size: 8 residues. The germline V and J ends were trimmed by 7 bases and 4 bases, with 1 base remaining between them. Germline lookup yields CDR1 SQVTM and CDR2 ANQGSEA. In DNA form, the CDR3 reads TGCAGCGGCACTGAAGCTTTCTTT. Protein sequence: CSGTEAFF.